The T cell receptor beta chain under discussion was sequenced for a study of OX40 agonist ivuxolimab in advanced cancers. Sequencing was performed with immunoSEQ multiplex PCR; in TCRdb, only in-frame clones are kept and a portion is missing. This table has about 59,000 clones, 83% appearing once. Trimming removed 4 bases at V and 2 bases at J, with 9 bases between. Germline loops: CDR1 SGHAT, CDR2 FQNNGV. The CDR3 runs 14 residues. The specimen was CD4+ or CD8+ T cells sorted from blood, collected in a trial of the OX40 agonist ivuxolimab. The V call is TRBV11-2, the J call TRBJ2-1; TRBD1 might be the D (6 bases). The source of this sequence is an adult with an advanced solid tumor such as melanoma, head and neck, liver or kidney cancer. The CDR3 region has the DNA TGTGCCAGCAGCTCAAGGACAGCCTACAATGAGCAGTTCTTC. Encoded protein: CASSSRTAYNEQFF.